These 2 T cell receptor beta chains share one sample of origin, sequenced in a study of blood T cells in healthy people across ages. A sample-barcoded 5' primer and a J-beta primer mix were used in a second PCR of roughly 7 to 11 cycles. Using its own MiXCR run on the 5' RACE reads, TCRdb lists one record per CDR3 protein. The sample lists hundreds of thousands of distinct CDR3 sequences, around 50% occurring once. Material for sequencing was blood. These receptors were obtained from a woman older than 75 in good health.

In its sample, this clonotype was seen a few times. V is TRBV7-9 and J is TRBJ1-1; the D gene is possibly TRBD1 (6 bases). The V gene's germline CDR1 is SEHNR and CDR2 FQNEAQ (reference sequence). The CDR3 is 13 residues long. The V end was cut by 6 bases, the J end by 5 bases, with 13 bases between. The DNA of the CDR3 is TGTGCCAGCAGTCAGGGGCAGGGGACTGAAGCTTTCTTT. Translated, it gives CASSQGQGTEAFF.

For this clonotype: A junction end diverges from the germline sequence, so it may reflect a read error. This sequence joins TRBV11-2 and TRBJ1-5; D gene unclear. The CDR3 has 13 amino acids. CDR1 and CDR2 from the germline V gene are SGHAT and FQNNGV. In DNA, the CDR3 is TGTGCCAGCAGCCTCGGAAGGAGTCAGCCCCGGCATTTT. Protein sequence: CASSLGRSQPRHF.